This T cell receptor beta chain appears in the sequencing data of a study of breast tumors, draining lymph nodes, adjacent tissues. Points from the study as a whole: Compared with lymph nodes, tumors were less diverse; compared with nontumor tissue, more. Compared with basal-like, luminal-like tumors shared significantly more repertoire with nontumor tissue.

Concerning this clonotype itself: Its antigen is unidentified. The junction and the germline gene differ at one end; a read error may be behind it.

The CDR3 length is 16 residues. Germline CDR1 reads MNHNS; CDR2 reads SASEGT. Using its own MiXCR run on the multiplex PCR reads, TCRdb lists one record per CDR3 protein. This table holds approximately 230,000 distinct CDR3 sequences, nearly 35% found once. The lymph nodes were axillary draining lymph nodes from breast cancer patients. The sample consisted of axillary lymph node tissue. This TCR was recovered from a female donor with breast cancer. Some clones in this sample may be carry-over from other donors' samples. The chain uses TRBV6-1 and TRBJ1-2; maybe TRBD1 (6 bases). The CDR3 loop is CANSGSWGRNDYGYTF. The CDR3, as DNA: TGTGCCAACAGTGGTTCGTGGGGGCGTAACGACTATGGCTACACCTTC.